This paragraph covers one T cell receptor beta chain sequence. This clonotype was counted many times. Its antigen target is currently unknown. No much larger clonotype is one base removed from it; base qualities were not supplied. The germline V gene encodes CDR1 GTSNPN and CDR2 SVGIG (reference sequence). Trimming accounts for 5 bases at V and 4 bases at J, while the number of junction bases matched to no gene is 6. Including the terminal cysteine and phenylalanine, the CDR3 comprises 14 residues. The CDR3 DNA has 42 bases and is translated from base 1. This entry belongs to a study of CD8 T cells in ankylosing spondylitis (dated by TCRdb to about 2017). At the level of the whole study: The study profiled T cell receptor beta repertoires in healthy donors and ankylosing spondylitis patients to find disease-linked TCR variants. The whole study cohort included about a hundred healthy donors and about two dozen ankylosing spondylitis patients. Peripheral blood was sampled, and synovial fluid was also collected from ankylosing spondylitis patients.

The study at large found these results: Some motif variants had previously been reported in the synovial fluid and blood of reactive arthritis patients, which suggests shared mechanisms of disease initiation. Blood from ankylosing spondylitis patients appeared to be characterized by a TCR beta motif made up of under ten highly homologous amino acid variants. The disease-linked clones had a CD8+ phenotype and were found at relatively low frequencies in peripheral blood. The disease-linked clones were reported as significantly enriched in matched synovial fluid samples from ankylosing spondylitis patients.

Instrument used: Illumina HiSeq 2500. Quantitative 5'-RACE with molecular barcodes was the method used to prepare the TCR beta libraries. The authors processed their data as follows. Disease-linked TCR variants were identified with a new computational method built on a probabilistic model of VDJ rearrangement. Using fastp at Q25 and MiXCR, TCRdb reprocessed the public reads and kept productive beta chains. One record per CDR3 amino acid sequence lists the most common genes and DNA. TCRdb, not the authors, supplied the V and J calls. Recorded for this sample are 300,000 to 400,000 distinct CDR3 sequences; around 10% of them occurred a single time. The ten biggest clones cover about 10% of the sample.

This receptor chain uses TRBV30 and TRBJ1-5; TRBD1 lines up with 9 middle nucleotides. Sequencing was performed on blood, either unsorted or a sorted T cell fraction (not recorded which). The sequence derives from a female donor with ankylosing spondylitis or in good health (not recorded which). The CDR3 loop reads CAWDPGQGNQPQHF. The bases are TGTGCCTGGGACCCTGGACAGGGGAATCAGCCCCAGCATTTT.